This TCR beta chain is drawn from a study of monozygotic twins with inflammatory bowel disease. CDR3 length: 14 amino acids. Germline CDR1 SEHNR, CDR2 FQNEAQ (reference sequence). A roughly 2.5 ml blood sample was drawn per donor. No DNA is given; TCRdb re-called the 5' RACE reads and lists each CDR3 protein once. The sample data list over 200,000 distinct CDR3 sequences. Input material: blood. The rearrangement joins TRBV7-9 to TRBJ2-3. The origin of this receptor is a human donor with ulcerative colitis or Crohn's disease, or a healthy co-twin of an affected twin (not recorded which). The CDR3 spells CASSRTQAGDTQYF.